These 15 T cell receptor beta chains share one sample of origin, sequenced in a study of T-cell memory formation after mild COVID-19. In TCRdb, the 5' RACE reads were re-called with MiXCR into one record per CDR3 protein. The sample yields 300,000 or so distinct CDR3 sequences, about a sixth seen once. Specimen: PBMCs or a T cell subset sorted from them (not recorded which). The origin of the receptors is a man younger than 35 who had mild COVID-19 (a few samples of this study predate the infection). Cell type and time point are not known.

This clonotype was recorded at least ten times. V gene TRBV3-1 combines with J gene TRBJ2-7; D not resolved. Trimming removed 2 bases at V and 2 bases at J, with 10 bases between. This CDR3 is 14 amino acids long. The germline V gene encodes CDR1 LGHDT and CDR2 YNNKEL (reference sequence). CDR3: CASSQWGRTYEQYF. In DNA, the CDR3 is TGTGCCAGCAGCCAATGGGGTAGGACCTACGAGCAGTACTTC.

This clonotype was detected only a few times. The CDR3, as DNA: TGCGCCAGCAGCCCCCCCGGAAGCGGGGGCCACACCGGGGAGCTGTTTTTT. Encoded protein: CASSPPGSGGHTGELFF. The chain combines TRBV4-1 with TRBJ2-2, with 8 bases fitting TRBD2. Germline V CDR1 and CDR2: MGHRA, YSYEKL. After removal of 4 bases from V and 3 bases from J, the junction contained 10 bases not matched to a gene. This CDR3 region has 17 residues.

The gene calls are TRBV7-2 and TRBJ2-2; 11 bases fit TRBD2. Trimming removed 5 bases from V and 3 bases from J; junction bases left unmatched: 8. Germline V gene data show CDR1 as SGHTA and CDR2 as FQGNSA. The CDR3 contains 17 residues. The CDR3 DNA follows: TGTGCCAGCAGCCGCCCGACTAGCGGGGACCACACCGGGGAGCTGTTTTTT. Amino acid sequence: CASSRPTSGDHTGELFF.

A few counts support this clonotype. This rearrangement joins TRBV25-1 to TRBJ2-4, with 10 nucleotides matching TRBD1. The CDR3 is made up of 13 amino acids. Per germline, CDR1 MGHDK and CDR2 SYGVNS. The trim removed 2 bases at V and 10 bases at J, leaving 2 bases unmatched. CDR3 nucleotides: TGTGCCAGCAGTGAACGGGACAGGGGAATTCAGTACTTC. Amino acids: CASSERDRGIQYF.

This clonotype showed up just a few times. The chain couples TRBV5-1 to TRBJ1-2; possibly TRBD1 for D (5 bases). Germline-derived CDR1 and CDR2 are SGHRS and YFSETQ. The CDR3 sequence is 15 residues long. V lost 1 base and J lost 7, with 17 bases in between. In DNA, the CDR3 is TGCGCCAGCAGCTTGACCCAGGGATCCAGGGTTGGCTACACCTTC. Translation: CASSLTQGSRVGYTF.

The V gene is TRBV6-1, the J gene TRBJ1-6; tentatively, D is TRBD1 (5 bases). V was trimmed by 9 bases and J by 10 bases, leaving 19 bases between them. CDR3 length: 14 amino acids. The germline V gene encodes CDR1 MNHNS and CDR2 SASEGT. The CDR3 bases are TGTGCCAGTCGACAAAGGGACGAGCGATCACCCCTCCACTTT. Translated, it gives CASRQRDERSPLHF.

The chain is built from TRBV30 and TRBJ2-7; 7 nucleotides line up with TRBD1. Germline lookup yields CDR1 GTSNPN and CDR2 SVGIG (reference sequence). With 1 base clipped from V and 6 bases from J, the junction kept 6 bases outside the gene matches. The CDR3 has 13 amino acids. CDR3 residues: CAWSAMTGIEQYF. For the CDR3, the DNA is TGTGCCTGGAGTGCCATGACAGGGATCGAGCAGTACTTC.

The V and J genes are TRBV4-1 and TRBJ2-3; 11 nucleotides match TRBD2. V dropped 4 bases and J dropped 1; count of bases not matched to a gene: 7. From germline, CDR1 is MGHRA and CDR2 YSYEKL. The CDR3 contains 17 residues. In nucleotides, the CDR3 is TGCGCCAGCAGCCCTTCCGGGACTAGCGGCCGCACAGATACGCAGTATTTT. Residues: CASSPSGTSGRTDTQYF.

This clonotype was counted a few times. The J gene is TRBJ2-2, the V gene TRBV2; D perhaps matches TRBD1 (5 bases). Germline V gene lookup returns CDR1 SNHLY and CDR2 FYNNEI. There are 14 residues in the CDR3. Trimming pared 3 bases from V and 6 bases from J, leaving 11 bases between. The CDR3 sequence: CASSEQGSAGELFF. The CDR3 DNA sequence: TGTGCCAGCAGTGAGCAGGGTTCGGCCGGGGAGCTGTTTTTT.

The V gene is TRBV18, the J gene TRBJ2-2; 7 nucleotides align to TRBD1. The germline CDR1 and CDR2 sequences are KGHSH and LQKENI. There are 15 residues in the CDR3. V lost 3 bases to trimming and J lost 1 base; unmatched junction nucleotides: 2. CDR3 coding DNA: TGTGCCAGCTCACCGACAGGGATGAACACCGGGGAGCTGTTTTTT. Translation gives CASSPTGMNTGELFF.

This clonotype was seen many times. This chain connects TRBV7-9 to TRBJ2-5, with D uncertain. Germline V lookup: CDR1 SEHNR, CDR2 FQNEAQ (reference sequence). Trimming removed 2 bases at V and 0 bases at J, with 1 base between. The CDR3 runs 12 residues. The CDR3: CASSLHQETQYF. The CDR3 DNA follows: TGTGCCAGCAGCTTACACCAAGAGACCCAGTACTTC.

This chain connects TRBV6-1 to TRBJ2-7, with D uncertain. Per germline, CDR1 MNHNS and CDR2 SASEGT. This CDR3 contains 11 residues. V lost 8 bases and J 0 bases, leaving 5 bases between the germline ends. The CDR3: CASRFSYEQYF. CDR3 bases: TGTGCCAGCCGTTTCTCCTACGAGCAGTACTTC.

The chain couples TRBV5-1 to TRBJ2-6, with unresolved D. The V and J ends lost 0 bases and 4 bases respectively, with 8 bases between them. The germline V gene has CDR1 SGHRS and CDR2 YFSETQ. The CDR3 is 15 amino acids. CDR3 DNA sequence: TGCGCCAGCAGCTTGGTAGGGATCGGGGCCAACGTCCTGACTTTC. As protein: CASSLVGIGANVLTF.

This clonotype has a count of ten or more. CDR3 sequence reads: CAISGTGGAGANVLTF. The CDR3 DNA follows: TGTGCCATCAGTGGAACAGGAGGGGCTGGGGCCAACGTCCTGACTTTC. V usage is TRBV10-3 and J usage is TRBJ2-6, with D maybe TRBD2 (6 bases). CDR3 size: 16 residues. Germline lookup yields CDR1 ENHRY and CDR2 SYGVKD. Trimming took 4 bases from V and 2 from J, leaving 12 bases between them.

This clonotype has just a few counts. The rearrangement uses TRBV24-1 and TRBJ2-3, with D perhaps TRBD1 or TRBD2 (6 bases each). CDR3 size: 15 residues. CDR1 is KGHDR and CDR2 is SFDVKD in the germline V gene. V lost 3 bases, J lost 6 bases, and 15 bases lay in between. In DNA form, the CDR3 reads TGTGCCACCAGTGATCCCGGGGGCTCAGGCGATACGCAGTATTTT. This gives the protein CATSDPGGSGDTQYF.